This T cell receptor (beta chain) was retrieved from a study of identical twins. TCRdb fed the 5' RACE reads into MiXCR, producing one record per CDR3 protein. Among about 520,000 distinct CDR3 sequences, 20% to 25% were seen once, and the ten largest hold around 0.9%. These data were also filed under a second study, of T cells expressing NK-cell markers. That work states: Sorted CD3+CD56+NKG2C+, CD3+CD56+NKG2C- and CD3+CD56-NKG2C+ T cells provided the TCR beta repertoires.

This clonotype originated in a woman between 18 and 29 years old in good health. Sequenced sample: CD4+ T cells sorted from blood.

CDR3 in DNA: TGTGCCAGCAGTTTTCTAGAGGGCGGGGAGCTGTTTTTT. Amino acid sequence: CASSFLEGGELFF. The J gene is TRBJ2-2, the V gene TRBV12-3 or TRBV12-4, with TRBD2 as a possible D gene (5 bases). This CDR3 contains 13 residues. The V gene lost 3 bases and the J gene lost 7 bases, with 9 bases spanning the gap.